Each of the 28 T cell receptor beta chains below was sequenced from the same sample in a study of blood T cell repertoires in COVID-19. Data came from immunoSEQ multiplex PCR; TCRdb stores just in-frame clones and leaves some out. The sample lists around 65,000 clones; 86% were seen once. Material: peripheral blood. The receptors were sampled from a human donor in a cohort sampled during active COVID-19.

On this clone: Other DNA variants within this sample encode the same CDR3. The CDR3 loop reads CASSLNTGQGYEQYF. As DNA, the CDR3 is TGTGCCAGCAGCTTAAACACAGGACAGGGCTACGAGCAGTACTTC. The V call is TRBV11-2, the J call TRBJ2-7; 8 bases align to TRBD1. The length of the CDR3 is 15 residues. J was trimmed by 3 bases and V by 2 bases; bases with no gene match: 6. The V gene's germline CDR1 is SGHAT and CDR2 FQNNGV.

The chain recombines TRBV5-1 with TRBJ2-7, with D possibly matching TRBD2 (5 bases). Trimming took 2 bases from V and 3 from J, leaving 9 bases between them. Per the germline V gene, CDR1 is SGHRS and CDR2 is YFSETQ. This CDR3 is built from 13 residues. The CDR3 nucleotides read TGCGCCAGCAGCTTACACGGGGACTACGAGCAGTACTTC. As protein: CASSLHGDYEQYF.

CDR3 loop: CASSKDRKHYEQYF. The CDR3 coding sequence is TGTGCCAGCTCTAAGGACAGGAAACACTACGAGCAGTACTTC. V usage is TRBV18 and J usage is TRBJ2-7; TRBD1 aligns across 7 bases. CDR1 and CDR2 from the germline V gene are KGHSH and LQKENI. This CDR3 is built from 14 residues. V shed 6 bases, J shed 3 bases, and the junction held 8 bases outside the gene matches.

The J gene is TRBJ1-1, the V gene TRBV6-5; D is uncertain. Between the trimmed V and J ends, which lost 8 bases and 6 bases, there was a span of 19 bases. Germline lookup yields CDR1 MNHEY and CDR2 SVGAGI. The CDR3 contains 14 residues. CDR3 protein: CASLRPEQRAEAFF. The DNA for the CDR3 is TGTGCCAGCCTAAGACCCGAGCAACGGGCTGAAGCTTTCTTT.

V and J are TRBV6-6 and TRBJ1-1; the D is unclear. V lost 7 bases and J lost 1, with 4 bases in between. From germline, CDR1 is MNHNY and CDR2 SVGAGI (reference sequence). The CDR3 is made up of 11 amino acids. CDR3 residues: CASNKNTEAFF. The CDR3 coding sequence is TGTGCCAGCAATAAGAACACTGAAGCTTTCTTT.

This chain connects TRBV2 to TRBJ2-2; D call uncertain. The CDR3 is 13 amino acids. V lost 1 base and J lost 4, with 4 bases in between. Germline V gene lookup returns CDR1 SNHLY and CDR2 FYNNEI. The CDR3 nucleotides are TGTGCCAGCAGTGAAGTTCTCACCGGGGAGCTGTTTTTT. Residues: CASSEVLTGELFF.

This chain joins TRBV27 and TRBJ2-3, with D perhaps matching TRBD2 (6 bases). The CDR3 is made up of 15 amino acids. The V and J ends lost 2 bases and 1 base respectively, with 10 bases between them. Germline V gene lookup returns CDR1 MNHEY and CDR2 SMNVEV (reference sequence). This chain's CDR3 is CASSLLPGGTDTQYF. The DNA of the CDR3 is TGTGCCAGCAGTTTACTCCCGGGGGGCACAGATACGCAGTATTTT.

The chain links TRBV4-2 to TRBJ2-3, with D unresolved. V was trimmed by 0 bases and J by 1 base, leaving 11 bases between them. The CDR3 consists of 16 residues. Germline loops: CDR1 LGHNA, CDR2 YNFKEQ. The CDR3 here is CASSQELPPGTDTQYF. CDR3 nucleotides: TGTGCCAGCAGCCAAGAACTCCCCCCCGGCACAGATACGCAGTATTTT.

This chain links TRBV7-9 with TRBJ2-7, with 9 bases aligning to TRBD2. CDR1 and CDR2 (germline): SEHNR, FQNEAQ (reference sequence). The length of the CDR3 is 14 residues. The V gene end was trimmed by 5 bases and the J gene end by 7 bases; junction bases not matched to a gene: 9. The CDR3 sequence is CASSARTSVGEQYF. In DNA form, the CDR3 reads TGTGCCAGCAGCGCGCGGACTAGCGTGGGGGAGCAGTACTTC. The full variable domain, rest sourced from reference TRBV7-9 and TRBJ2-7, is DTGVSQNPRHKITKRGQNVTFRCDPISEHNRLYWYRQTLGQGPEFLTYFQNEAQLEKSRLLSDRFSAERPKGSFSTLEIQRTEQGDSAMYLCASSARTSVGEQYFGPGTRLTVT.

As for this clone: One end of the junction is discordant with germline, which a read error may explain. The V call is TRBV30, the J call TRBJ1-2; a weak D match, TRBD1 (6 bases). Germline CDR1 GTSNPN, CDR2 SVGIG (reference sequence). This CDR3 has 11 amino acids. CDR3 coding DNA: TGTGCCTGGAGGGGCAGGGGTGGTGGGCACTTC. Translation: CAWRGRGGGHF.

The gene calls are TRBV27 and TRBJ2-5; TRBD2 agrees at 11 bases. This CDR3 has 17 residues. V was clipped by 1 base and J by 5 bases; unmatched bases: 9. CDR1 MNHEY and CDR2 SMNVEV come from the germline V gene (reference sequence). In nucleotides, the CDR3 is TGTGCCAGCAGTTTATTATTAGCGGGAGGGCCTGGGGAGACCCAGTACTTC. Its protein is CASSLLLAGGPGETQYF.

The V and J genes are TRBV9 and TRBJ1-2; 10 nucleotides agree with TRBD1. V lost 1 base to trimming and J lost 5 bases; unmatched junction nucleotides: 17. Germline CDR1 is SGDLS and CDR2 is YYNGEE. The CDR3 has 19 amino acids. The CDR3 bases are TGTGCCAGCAGCGTACACCTTCGGCCAAGGGACAGGGGACGATATGGCTACACCTTC. It encodes CASSVHLRPRDRGRYGYTF. Using reference TRBV9 and TRBJ1-2 for the parts outside the CDR3, the full variable domain is DSGVTQTPKHLITATGQRVTLRCSPRSGDLSVYWYQQSLDQGLQFLIQYYNGEERAKGNILERFSAQQFPDLHSELNLSSLELGDSALYFCASSVHLRPRDRGRYGYTFGSGTRLTVV.

The chain links TRBV27 to TRBJ2-5; D gene unclear. Trimming pared 4 bases from V and 2 bases from J, leaving 14 bases between. Germline CDR1 and CDR2: MNHEY and SMNVEV (reference sequence). This CDR3 region has 15 residues. CDR3 nucleotides: TGTGCCAGCAGTTACGCACCAGACACGCAAGAGACCCAGTACTTC. It codes for CASSYAPDTQETQYF.

The rearrangement links TRBV7-3 to TRBJ2-3, with 9 bases lining up with TRBD2. Germline V lookup: CDR1 SGHTA, CDR2 FQGTGA. The ends lost 4 bases at V and 5 bases at J; junction bases unmatched: 13. The CDR3 has 17 amino acids. CDR3 region: CASSSSSGISGKDTQYF. DNA of the CDR3: TGTGCCAGCAGCTCGTCTAGCGGGATTTCGGGTAAAGATACGCAGTATTTT. Filled out from reference TRBV7-3 and TRBJ2-3, the complete variable domain reads GAGVSQTPSNKVTEKGKYVELRCDPISGHTALYWYRQSLGQGPEFLIYFQGTGAADDSGLPNDRFFAVRPEGSVSTLKIQRTERGDSAVYLCASSSSSGISGKDTQYFGPGTRLTVL.

The chain joins TRBV7-9 to TRBJ2-7, with 9 bases identical to TRBD2. The CDR3 runs 15 residues. Germline V lookup: CDR1 SEHNR, CDR2 FQNEAQ (reference sequence). V lost 5 bases, J lost 5 bases, and 10 bases stayed unmatched. The CDR3 spells CASSPGTSLRDEQYF. The CDR3 DNA reads as TGTGCCAGCAGCCCCGGGACTAGCCTTCGGGACGAGCAGTACTTC.

The chain carries TRBV28 and TRBJ1-5; D unclear. CDR1 and CDR2 (germline): MDHEN, SYDVKM. V was clipped by 6 bases and J by 0 bases, with 15 bases between them. The CDR3 contains 16 residues. The CDR3 coding sequence is TGTGCCAGCAGCCCTGAGGGAGGGAATAGCAATCAGCCCCAGCATTTT. Residues: CASSPEGGNSNQPQHF.

This clone was picked up one time. V gene TRBV3-1 (or the pseudogene TRBV3-2) combines with J gene TRBJ1-1, with D perhaps matching TRBD1 (5 bases). The V and J ends lost 4 bases and 1 base respectively, with 7 bases between them. Germline CDR1 LGHDT, CDR2 YNNKEL (reference sequence). This CDR3 region has 13 residues. Written as DNA, the CDR3 is TGTGCCAGCAGCCGAGGACAGAACACTGAAGCTTTCTTT. Protein sequence: CASSRGQNTEAFF.

This chain connects TRBV4-1 to TRBJ2-7; a weak D match, TRBD2 (6 bases). This CDR3 has 15 amino acids. Germline V gene sequence: CDR1 MGHRA, CDR2 YSYEKL. V lost 1 base, J lost 2 bases, and 12 bases lay in between. The CDR3 sequence: CASSQGGTSTYEQYF. Written as DNA, the CDR3 is TGCGCCAGCAGCCAAGGCGGGACCTCCACCTACGAGCAGTACTTC.

This rearrangement joins TRBV9 to TRBJ2-7; D is ambiguous. V lost 5 bases and J 1 base, leaving 10 bases between the germline ends. CDR1 and CDR2 (germline): SGDLS, YYNGEE. The CDR3 consists of 13 residues. The CDR3 sequence: CASSVTDSYEQYF. Here the CDR3 DNA reads TGTGCCAGCAGTGTAACAGATTCCTACGAGCAGTACTTC.

This chain joins TRBV6-1 and TRBJ1-2, with D perhaps TRBD1 (5 bases). Per the germline V gene, CDR1 is MNHNS and CDR2 is SASEGT. Trimming removed 2 bases from V and 8 bases from J, with 15 bases in between. The CDR3 contains 14 residues. The CDR3 reads CASSERGAGLGYTF. CDR3 nucleotides: TGTGCCAGCAGTGAAAGGGGAGCGGGGTTAGGCTACACCTTC.

The chain is built from TRBV11-2 and TRBJ2-1; 12 bases align to TRBD2. V dropped 5 bases and J dropped 1; count of bases not matched to a gene: 3. Germline assignment: CDR1 SGHAT and CDR2 FQNNGV. The CDR3 length is 16 residues. Here the CDR3 DNA reads TGTGCCAGCAGCCTGACTAGCGGGAGTTCCTACAATGAGCAGTTCTTC. Protein product: CASSLTSGSSYNEQFF.

The rearrangement uses TRBV7-9 and TRBJ2-7, with 12 bases fitting TRBD2. Germline CDR1 reads SEHNR; CDR2 reads FQNEAQ (reference sequence). The J segment lost 2 bases and the V segment lost 2 bases, leaving 1 base of the junction unmatched. CDR3 length: 15 residues. CDR3: CASSLRTSGTYEQYF. The DNA of the CDR3 is TGTGCCAGCAGCTTACGGACTAGCGGGACCTACGAGCAGTACTTC.

The chain has TRBV28 and TRBJ2-7, with D maybe TRBD1 (5 bases). Trimming shortened V by 2 bases and J by 3 bases, and 8 bases separated the two germline ends. Looked up from germline, CDR1 is MDHEN and CDR2 is SYDVKM. The CDR3 has 13 amino acids. The CDR3 reads CASSLGAFYEQYF. CDR3 nucleotide sequence: TGTGCCAGCAGTTTAGGGGCCTTCTACGAGCAGTACTTC.

The count of this clone is one. This chain connects TRBV18 to TRBJ1-2; tentatively, D is TRBD1 (5 bases). The CDR3 is 15 amino acids. The V end lost 1 base, the J end lost 2 bases, and 11 bases lay between the germline ends. CDR1 is KGHSH and CDR2 is LQKENI in the germline V gene. The CDR3 spells CASSPRQGQNYGYTF. The CDR3 region has the DNA TGTGCCAGCTCACCACGGCAGGGCCAAAACTATGGCTACACCTTC.

This chain uses TRBV7-9 with TRBJ2-3, with TRBD1 matching 8 bases. Per the germline V gene, CDR1 is SEHNR and CDR2 is FQNEAQ (reference sequence). The CDR3 is 15 residues long. Trimming at V came to 5 bases and at J to 2 bases, leaving 6 bases not matched to a gene. The CDR3 loop reads CASSRQGTSTDTQYF. The CDR3 DNA follows: TGTGCCAGCAGCCGACAGGGGACTTCCACAGATACGCAGTATTTT.

CDR3 region: CASSLSSGRAQGNEQFF. In nucleotides, the CDR3 is TGCGCCAGCAGCTTGTCGAGCGGGAGGGCCCAGGGCAATGAGCAGTTCTTC. This chain joins TRBV5-1 and TRBJ2-1, with TRBD2 identical over 10 bases. Unmatched junction bases numbered 10, after V lost 1 base and J lost 6 bases. CDR1 and CDR2 from the germline V gene are SGHRS and YFSETQ. CDR3 size: 17 residues.

The table lists this clone with a count of one. The gene calls are TRBV6-5 and TRBJ2-5, with D perhaps matching TRBD1 (5 bases). Germline values: CDR1 MNHEY, CDR2 SVGAGI. Deletions cut 7 bases from V and 2 bases from J, with 8 bases between. This CDR3 is built from 12 residues. The CDR3 DNA follows: TGTGCCAGCAAAGACAGACAAGAGACCCAGTACTTC. Translated: CASKDRQETQYF.

The rearrangement links TRBV6-5 to TRBJ1-1; D is ambiguous. The CDR3 is 11 residues long. The V and J ends lost 11 bases and 3 bases respectively, with 10 bases between them. The germline CDR1 and CDR2 sequences are MNHEY and SVGAGI. CDR3: CAAFGYTEAFF. The CDR3 DNA sequence: TGTGCCGCCTTCGGGTACACTGAAGCTTTCTTT.